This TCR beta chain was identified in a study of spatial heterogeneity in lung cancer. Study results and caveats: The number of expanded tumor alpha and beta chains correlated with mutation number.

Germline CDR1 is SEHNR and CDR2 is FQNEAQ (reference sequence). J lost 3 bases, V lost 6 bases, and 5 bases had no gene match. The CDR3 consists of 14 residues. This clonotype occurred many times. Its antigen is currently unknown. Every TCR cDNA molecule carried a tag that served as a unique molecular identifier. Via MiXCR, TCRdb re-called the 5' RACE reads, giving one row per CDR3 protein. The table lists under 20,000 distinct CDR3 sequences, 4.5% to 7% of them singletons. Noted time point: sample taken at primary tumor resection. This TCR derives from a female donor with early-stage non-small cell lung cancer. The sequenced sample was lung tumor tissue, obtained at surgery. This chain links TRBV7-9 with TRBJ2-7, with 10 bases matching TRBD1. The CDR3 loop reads CASSRTGGNYEQYF. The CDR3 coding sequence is TGTGCCAGCAGTAGGACAGGGGGGAACTACGAGCAGTACTTC. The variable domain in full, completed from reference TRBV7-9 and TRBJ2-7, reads DTGVSQNPRHKITKRGQNVTFRCDPISEHNRLYWYRQTLGQGPEFLTYFQNEAQLEKSRLLSDRFSAERPKGSFSTLEIQRTEQGDSAMYLCASSRTGGNYEQYFGPGTRLTVT.